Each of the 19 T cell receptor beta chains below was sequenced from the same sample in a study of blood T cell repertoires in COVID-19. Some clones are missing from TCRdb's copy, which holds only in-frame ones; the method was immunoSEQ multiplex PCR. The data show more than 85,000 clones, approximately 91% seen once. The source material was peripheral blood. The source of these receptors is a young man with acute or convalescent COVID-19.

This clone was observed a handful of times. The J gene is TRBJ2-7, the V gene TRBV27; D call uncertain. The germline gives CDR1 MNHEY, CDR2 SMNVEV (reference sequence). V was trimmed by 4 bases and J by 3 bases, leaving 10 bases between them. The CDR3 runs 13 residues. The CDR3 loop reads CASSYQNLYEQYF. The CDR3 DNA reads TGTGCCAGCAGTTACCAGAACCTCTACGAGCAGTACTTC.

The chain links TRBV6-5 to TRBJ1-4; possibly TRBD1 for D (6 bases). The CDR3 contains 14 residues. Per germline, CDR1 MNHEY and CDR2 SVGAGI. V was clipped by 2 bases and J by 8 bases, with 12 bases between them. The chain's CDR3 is CASSYLQGSEKLFF. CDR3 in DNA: TGTGCCAGCAGTTACCTACAGGGTAGCGAAAAACTGTTTTTT.

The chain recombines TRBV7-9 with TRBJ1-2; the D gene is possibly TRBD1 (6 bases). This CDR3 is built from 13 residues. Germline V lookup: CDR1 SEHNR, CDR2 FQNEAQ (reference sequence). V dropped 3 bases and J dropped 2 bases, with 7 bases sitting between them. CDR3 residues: CASSFGQNYGYTF. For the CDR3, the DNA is TGTGCCAGCAGCTTTGGACAGAACTATGGCTACACCTTC.

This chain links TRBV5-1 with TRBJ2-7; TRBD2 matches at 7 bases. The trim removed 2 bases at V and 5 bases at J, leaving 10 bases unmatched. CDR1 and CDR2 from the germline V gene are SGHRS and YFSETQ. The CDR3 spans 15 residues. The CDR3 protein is CASSFTDSGGHEQYF. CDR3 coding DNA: TGCGCCAGCAGCTTCACAGATTCGGGGGGTCACGAGCAGTACTTC.

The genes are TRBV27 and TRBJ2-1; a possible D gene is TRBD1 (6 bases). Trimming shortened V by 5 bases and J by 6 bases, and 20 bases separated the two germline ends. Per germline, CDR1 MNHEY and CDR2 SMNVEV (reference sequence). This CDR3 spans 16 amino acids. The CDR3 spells CASSPSDRSPRNEQFF. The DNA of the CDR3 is TGTGCCAGCAGTCCCTCCGACAGGTCTCCCCGCAATGAGCAGTTCTTC.

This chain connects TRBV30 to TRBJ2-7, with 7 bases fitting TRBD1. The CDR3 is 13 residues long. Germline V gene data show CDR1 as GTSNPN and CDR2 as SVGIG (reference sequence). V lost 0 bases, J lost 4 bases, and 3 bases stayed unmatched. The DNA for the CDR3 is TGTGCCTGGAGTGTAGGGACAGTATACGAGCAGTACTTC. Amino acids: CAWSVGTVYEQYF.

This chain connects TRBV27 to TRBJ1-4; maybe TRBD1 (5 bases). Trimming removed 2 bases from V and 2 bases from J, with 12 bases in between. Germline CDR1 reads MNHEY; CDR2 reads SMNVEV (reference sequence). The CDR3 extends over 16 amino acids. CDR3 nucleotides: TGTGCCAGCAGTTTAAATTGGGGGGGGACTAATGAAAAACTGTTTTTT. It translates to CASSLNWGGTNEKLFF.

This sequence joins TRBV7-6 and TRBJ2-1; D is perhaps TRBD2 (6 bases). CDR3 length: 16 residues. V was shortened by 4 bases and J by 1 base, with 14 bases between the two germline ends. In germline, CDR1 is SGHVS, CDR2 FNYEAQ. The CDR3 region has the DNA TGTGCCAGCAGCTCAACCGGGAGTCGTTCCTACAATGAGCAGTTCTTC. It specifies CASSSTGSRSYNEQFF.

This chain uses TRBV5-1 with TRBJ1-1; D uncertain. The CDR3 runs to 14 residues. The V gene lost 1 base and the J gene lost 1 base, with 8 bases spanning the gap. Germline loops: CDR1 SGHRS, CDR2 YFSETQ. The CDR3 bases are TGCGCCAGCAGCTTGACAGCAACGAACACTGAAGCTTTCTTT. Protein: CASSLTATNTEAFF.

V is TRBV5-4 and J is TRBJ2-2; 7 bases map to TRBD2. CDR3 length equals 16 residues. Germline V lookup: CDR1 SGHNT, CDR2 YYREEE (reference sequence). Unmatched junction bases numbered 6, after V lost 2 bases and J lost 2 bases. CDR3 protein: CASSLAGTINTGELFF. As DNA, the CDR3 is TGTGCCAGCAGCTTAGCCGGGACTATTAACACCGGGGAGCTGTTTTTT.

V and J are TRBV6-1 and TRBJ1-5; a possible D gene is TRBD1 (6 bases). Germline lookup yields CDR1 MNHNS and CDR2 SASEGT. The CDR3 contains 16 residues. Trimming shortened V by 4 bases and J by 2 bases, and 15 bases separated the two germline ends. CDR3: CASSAGHKAGNQPQHF. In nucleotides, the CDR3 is TGTGCCAGCAGTGCGGGACACAAGGCGGGCAATCAGCCCCAGCATTTT.

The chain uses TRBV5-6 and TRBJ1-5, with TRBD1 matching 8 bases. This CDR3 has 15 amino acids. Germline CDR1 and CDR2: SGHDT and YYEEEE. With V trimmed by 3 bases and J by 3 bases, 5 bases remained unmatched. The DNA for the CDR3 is TGTGCCAGCAGCTCTACAGGGGGGCTCAATCAGCCCCAGCATTTT. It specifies CASSSTGGLNQPQHF.

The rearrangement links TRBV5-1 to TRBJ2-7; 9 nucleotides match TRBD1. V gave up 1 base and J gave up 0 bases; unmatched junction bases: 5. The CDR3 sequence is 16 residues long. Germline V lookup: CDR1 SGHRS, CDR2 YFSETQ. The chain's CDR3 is CASSLPGTGPSYEQYF. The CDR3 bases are TGCGCCAGCAGCTTGCCCGGGACAGGGCCCTCCTACGAGCAGTACTTC.

CDR3 nucleotide sequence: TGTGCCAGCAGCTTAGATTTCAGGGGGCGAAGACAGCCCCAGCATTTT. Residues: CASSLDFRGRRQPQHF. The rearrangement joins TRBV11-2 to TRBJ1-5; 8 nucleotides line up with TRBD1. The ends lost 0 bases at V and 7 bases at J; junction bases unmatched: 8. Germline CDR1 is SGHAT and CDR2 is FQNNGV. CDR3 length: 16 amino acids.

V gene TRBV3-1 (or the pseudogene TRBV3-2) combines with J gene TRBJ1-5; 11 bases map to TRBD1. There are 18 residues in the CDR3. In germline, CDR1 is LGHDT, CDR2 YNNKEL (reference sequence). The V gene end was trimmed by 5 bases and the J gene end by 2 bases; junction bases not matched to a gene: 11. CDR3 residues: CASSYSGQGAGGNQPQHF. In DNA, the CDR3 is TGTGCCAGCAGCTACAGCGGACAGGGGGCAGGAGGCAATCAGCCCCAGCATTTT.

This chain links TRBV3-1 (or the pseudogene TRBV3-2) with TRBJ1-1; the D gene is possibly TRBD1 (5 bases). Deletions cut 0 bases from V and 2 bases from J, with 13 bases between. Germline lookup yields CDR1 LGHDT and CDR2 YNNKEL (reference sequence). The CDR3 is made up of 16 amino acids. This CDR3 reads CASSQDGRGSNTEAFF. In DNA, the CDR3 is TGTGCCAGCAGCCAAGATGGAAGGGGCAGTAACACTGAAGCTTTCTTT.

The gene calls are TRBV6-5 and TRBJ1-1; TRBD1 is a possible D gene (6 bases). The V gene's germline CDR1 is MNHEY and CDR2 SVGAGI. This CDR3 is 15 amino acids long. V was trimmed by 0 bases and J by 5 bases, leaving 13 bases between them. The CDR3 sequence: CASSYSGSGDTEAFF. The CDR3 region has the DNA TGTGCCAGCAGTTACTCCGGATCAGGGGATACTGAAGCTTTCTTT.

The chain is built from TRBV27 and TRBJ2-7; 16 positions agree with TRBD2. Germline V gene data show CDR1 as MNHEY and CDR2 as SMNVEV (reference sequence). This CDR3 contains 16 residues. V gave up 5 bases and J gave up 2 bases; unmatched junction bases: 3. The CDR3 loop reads CASSAGTSGRAYEQYF. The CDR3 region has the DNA TGTGCCAGCAGTGCCGGGACTAGCGGGAGGGCCTACGAGCAGTACTTC.

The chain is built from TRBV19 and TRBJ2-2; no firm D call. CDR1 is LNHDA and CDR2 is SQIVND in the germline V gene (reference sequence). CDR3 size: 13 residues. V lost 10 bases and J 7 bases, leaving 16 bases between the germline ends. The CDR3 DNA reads TGTGCCACCCACGACTGGGTGCTCGGGGAGCTGTTTTTT. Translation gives CATHDWVLGELFF.